This T cell receptor (beta chain) was found in a study of blood T cell repertoires in COVID-19. About the research overall: The study drew acute and convalescent COVID-19 samples from the United States, Italy and Spain. PBMCs, B-cell-depleted T cells, or T cells were the source of the cDNA or gDNA that made up the material.

The CDR3 runs 16 residues. Germline-derived CDR1 and CDR2 are SSHAT and FNYEAQ (reference sequence). In the original processing: Amplification with reference gene primers provided the estimates of nucleated cell counts. Measured with immunoSEQ multiplex PCR; TCRdb has only the in-frame clones, and not every one. The V and J calls and clone size were taken over from that table, and D and trimming were inferred from the DNA. The table records about 27,000 clones, roughly 90% of them present only once. With regard to this clone: At one boundary the junction diverges from the germline segment, which might be a read error.

The receptor was isolated from a human donor with active COVID-19. The donor label of this sample is uncertain. The chain recombines TRBV7-7 with TRBJ2-5; TRBD2 agrees at 7 bases. Sequenced sample: peripheral blood. CDR3 sequence (DNA): TGTGCTAGCAGCTTAGGTTCAAGCGGGGTCCAAGAGACCCAGTACTTC. Protein sequence: CASSLGSSGVQETQYF. The full variable domain, completed using reference TRBV7-7 and TRBJ2-5, is GAGVSQSPRYKVTKRGQDVTLRCDPISSHATLYWYQQALGQGPEFLTYFNYEAQPDKSGLPSDRFSAERPEGSISTLTIQRTEQRDSAMYRCASSLGSSGVQETQYFGPGTRLLVL.